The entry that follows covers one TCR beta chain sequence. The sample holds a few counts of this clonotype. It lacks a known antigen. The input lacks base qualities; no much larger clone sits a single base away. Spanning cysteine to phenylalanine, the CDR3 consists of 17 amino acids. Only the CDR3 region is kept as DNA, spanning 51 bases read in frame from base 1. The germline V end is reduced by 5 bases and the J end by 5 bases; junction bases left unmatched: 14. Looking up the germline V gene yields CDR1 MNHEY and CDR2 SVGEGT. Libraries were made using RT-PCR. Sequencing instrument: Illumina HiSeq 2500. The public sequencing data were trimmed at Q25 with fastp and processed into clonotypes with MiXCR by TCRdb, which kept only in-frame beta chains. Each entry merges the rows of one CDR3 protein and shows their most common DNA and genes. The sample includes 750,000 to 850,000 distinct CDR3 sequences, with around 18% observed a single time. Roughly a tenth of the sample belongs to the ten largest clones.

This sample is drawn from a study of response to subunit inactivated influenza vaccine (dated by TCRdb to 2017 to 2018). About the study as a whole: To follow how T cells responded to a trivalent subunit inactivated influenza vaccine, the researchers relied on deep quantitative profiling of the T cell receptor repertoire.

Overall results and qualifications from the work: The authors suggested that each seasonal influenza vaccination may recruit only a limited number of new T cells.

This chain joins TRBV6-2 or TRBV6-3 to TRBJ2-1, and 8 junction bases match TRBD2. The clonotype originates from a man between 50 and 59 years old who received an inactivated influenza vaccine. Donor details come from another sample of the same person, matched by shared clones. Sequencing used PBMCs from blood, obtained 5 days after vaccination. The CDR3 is CASSRGFSAGGNNEQFF. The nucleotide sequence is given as TGTGCCAGCAGTCGGGGGTTCAGTGCGGGAGGAAACAATGAGCAGTTCTTC.